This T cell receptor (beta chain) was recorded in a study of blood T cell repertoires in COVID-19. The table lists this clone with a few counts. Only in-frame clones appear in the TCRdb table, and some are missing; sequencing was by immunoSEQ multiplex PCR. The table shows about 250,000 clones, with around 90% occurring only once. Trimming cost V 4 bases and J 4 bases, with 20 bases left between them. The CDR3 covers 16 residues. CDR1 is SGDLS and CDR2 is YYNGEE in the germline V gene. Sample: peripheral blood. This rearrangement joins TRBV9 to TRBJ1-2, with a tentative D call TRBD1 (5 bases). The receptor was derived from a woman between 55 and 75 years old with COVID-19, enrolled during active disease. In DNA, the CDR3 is TGTGCCAGCAGCTCCTCTGGTTTGGGGACTCGCTATGGCTACACCTTC. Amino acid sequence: CASSSSGLGTRYGYTF.